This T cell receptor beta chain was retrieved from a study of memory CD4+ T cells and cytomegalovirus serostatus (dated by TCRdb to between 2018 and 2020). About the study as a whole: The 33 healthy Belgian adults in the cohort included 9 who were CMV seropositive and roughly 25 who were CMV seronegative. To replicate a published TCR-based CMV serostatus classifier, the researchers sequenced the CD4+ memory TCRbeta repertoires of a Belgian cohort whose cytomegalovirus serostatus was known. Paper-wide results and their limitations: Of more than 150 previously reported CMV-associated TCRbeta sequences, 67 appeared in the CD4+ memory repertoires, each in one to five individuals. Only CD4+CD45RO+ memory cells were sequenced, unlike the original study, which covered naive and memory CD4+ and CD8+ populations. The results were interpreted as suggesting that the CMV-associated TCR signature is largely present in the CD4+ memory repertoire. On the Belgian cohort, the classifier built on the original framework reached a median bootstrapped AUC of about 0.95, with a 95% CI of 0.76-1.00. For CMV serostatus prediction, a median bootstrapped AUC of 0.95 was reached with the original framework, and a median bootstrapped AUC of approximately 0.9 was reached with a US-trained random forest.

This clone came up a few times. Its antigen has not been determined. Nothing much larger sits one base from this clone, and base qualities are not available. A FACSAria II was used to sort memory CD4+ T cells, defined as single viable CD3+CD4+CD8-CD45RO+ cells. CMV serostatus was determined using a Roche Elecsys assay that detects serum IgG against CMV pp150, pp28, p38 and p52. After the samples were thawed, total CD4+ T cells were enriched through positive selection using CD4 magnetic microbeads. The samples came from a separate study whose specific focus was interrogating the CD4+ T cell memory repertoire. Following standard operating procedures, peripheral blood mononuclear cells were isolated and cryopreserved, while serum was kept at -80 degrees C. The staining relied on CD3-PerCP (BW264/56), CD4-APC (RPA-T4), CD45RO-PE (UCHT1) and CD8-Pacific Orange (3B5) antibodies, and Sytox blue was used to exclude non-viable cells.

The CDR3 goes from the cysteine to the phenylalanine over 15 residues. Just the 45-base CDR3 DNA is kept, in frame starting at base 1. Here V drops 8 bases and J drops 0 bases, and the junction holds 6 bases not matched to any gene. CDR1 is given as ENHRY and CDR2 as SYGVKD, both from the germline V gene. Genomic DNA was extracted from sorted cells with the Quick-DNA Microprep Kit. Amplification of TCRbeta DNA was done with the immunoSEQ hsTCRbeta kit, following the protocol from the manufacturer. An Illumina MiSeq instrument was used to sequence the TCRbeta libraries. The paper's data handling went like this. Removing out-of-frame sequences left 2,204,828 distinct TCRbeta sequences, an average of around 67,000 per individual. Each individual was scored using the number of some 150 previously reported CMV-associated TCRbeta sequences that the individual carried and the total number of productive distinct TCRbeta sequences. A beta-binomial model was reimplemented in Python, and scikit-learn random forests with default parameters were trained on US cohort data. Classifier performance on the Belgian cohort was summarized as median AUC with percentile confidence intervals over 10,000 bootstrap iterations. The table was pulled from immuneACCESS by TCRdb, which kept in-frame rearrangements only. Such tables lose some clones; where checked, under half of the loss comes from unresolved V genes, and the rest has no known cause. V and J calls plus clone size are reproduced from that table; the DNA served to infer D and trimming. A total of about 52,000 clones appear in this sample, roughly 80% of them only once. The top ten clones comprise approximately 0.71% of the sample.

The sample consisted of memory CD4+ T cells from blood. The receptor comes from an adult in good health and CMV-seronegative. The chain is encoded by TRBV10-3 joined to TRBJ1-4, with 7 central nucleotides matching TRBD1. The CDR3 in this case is CAIGYRGATNEKLFF. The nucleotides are TGTGCCATCGGGTACAGGGGAGCAACTAATGAAAAACTGTTTTTT.